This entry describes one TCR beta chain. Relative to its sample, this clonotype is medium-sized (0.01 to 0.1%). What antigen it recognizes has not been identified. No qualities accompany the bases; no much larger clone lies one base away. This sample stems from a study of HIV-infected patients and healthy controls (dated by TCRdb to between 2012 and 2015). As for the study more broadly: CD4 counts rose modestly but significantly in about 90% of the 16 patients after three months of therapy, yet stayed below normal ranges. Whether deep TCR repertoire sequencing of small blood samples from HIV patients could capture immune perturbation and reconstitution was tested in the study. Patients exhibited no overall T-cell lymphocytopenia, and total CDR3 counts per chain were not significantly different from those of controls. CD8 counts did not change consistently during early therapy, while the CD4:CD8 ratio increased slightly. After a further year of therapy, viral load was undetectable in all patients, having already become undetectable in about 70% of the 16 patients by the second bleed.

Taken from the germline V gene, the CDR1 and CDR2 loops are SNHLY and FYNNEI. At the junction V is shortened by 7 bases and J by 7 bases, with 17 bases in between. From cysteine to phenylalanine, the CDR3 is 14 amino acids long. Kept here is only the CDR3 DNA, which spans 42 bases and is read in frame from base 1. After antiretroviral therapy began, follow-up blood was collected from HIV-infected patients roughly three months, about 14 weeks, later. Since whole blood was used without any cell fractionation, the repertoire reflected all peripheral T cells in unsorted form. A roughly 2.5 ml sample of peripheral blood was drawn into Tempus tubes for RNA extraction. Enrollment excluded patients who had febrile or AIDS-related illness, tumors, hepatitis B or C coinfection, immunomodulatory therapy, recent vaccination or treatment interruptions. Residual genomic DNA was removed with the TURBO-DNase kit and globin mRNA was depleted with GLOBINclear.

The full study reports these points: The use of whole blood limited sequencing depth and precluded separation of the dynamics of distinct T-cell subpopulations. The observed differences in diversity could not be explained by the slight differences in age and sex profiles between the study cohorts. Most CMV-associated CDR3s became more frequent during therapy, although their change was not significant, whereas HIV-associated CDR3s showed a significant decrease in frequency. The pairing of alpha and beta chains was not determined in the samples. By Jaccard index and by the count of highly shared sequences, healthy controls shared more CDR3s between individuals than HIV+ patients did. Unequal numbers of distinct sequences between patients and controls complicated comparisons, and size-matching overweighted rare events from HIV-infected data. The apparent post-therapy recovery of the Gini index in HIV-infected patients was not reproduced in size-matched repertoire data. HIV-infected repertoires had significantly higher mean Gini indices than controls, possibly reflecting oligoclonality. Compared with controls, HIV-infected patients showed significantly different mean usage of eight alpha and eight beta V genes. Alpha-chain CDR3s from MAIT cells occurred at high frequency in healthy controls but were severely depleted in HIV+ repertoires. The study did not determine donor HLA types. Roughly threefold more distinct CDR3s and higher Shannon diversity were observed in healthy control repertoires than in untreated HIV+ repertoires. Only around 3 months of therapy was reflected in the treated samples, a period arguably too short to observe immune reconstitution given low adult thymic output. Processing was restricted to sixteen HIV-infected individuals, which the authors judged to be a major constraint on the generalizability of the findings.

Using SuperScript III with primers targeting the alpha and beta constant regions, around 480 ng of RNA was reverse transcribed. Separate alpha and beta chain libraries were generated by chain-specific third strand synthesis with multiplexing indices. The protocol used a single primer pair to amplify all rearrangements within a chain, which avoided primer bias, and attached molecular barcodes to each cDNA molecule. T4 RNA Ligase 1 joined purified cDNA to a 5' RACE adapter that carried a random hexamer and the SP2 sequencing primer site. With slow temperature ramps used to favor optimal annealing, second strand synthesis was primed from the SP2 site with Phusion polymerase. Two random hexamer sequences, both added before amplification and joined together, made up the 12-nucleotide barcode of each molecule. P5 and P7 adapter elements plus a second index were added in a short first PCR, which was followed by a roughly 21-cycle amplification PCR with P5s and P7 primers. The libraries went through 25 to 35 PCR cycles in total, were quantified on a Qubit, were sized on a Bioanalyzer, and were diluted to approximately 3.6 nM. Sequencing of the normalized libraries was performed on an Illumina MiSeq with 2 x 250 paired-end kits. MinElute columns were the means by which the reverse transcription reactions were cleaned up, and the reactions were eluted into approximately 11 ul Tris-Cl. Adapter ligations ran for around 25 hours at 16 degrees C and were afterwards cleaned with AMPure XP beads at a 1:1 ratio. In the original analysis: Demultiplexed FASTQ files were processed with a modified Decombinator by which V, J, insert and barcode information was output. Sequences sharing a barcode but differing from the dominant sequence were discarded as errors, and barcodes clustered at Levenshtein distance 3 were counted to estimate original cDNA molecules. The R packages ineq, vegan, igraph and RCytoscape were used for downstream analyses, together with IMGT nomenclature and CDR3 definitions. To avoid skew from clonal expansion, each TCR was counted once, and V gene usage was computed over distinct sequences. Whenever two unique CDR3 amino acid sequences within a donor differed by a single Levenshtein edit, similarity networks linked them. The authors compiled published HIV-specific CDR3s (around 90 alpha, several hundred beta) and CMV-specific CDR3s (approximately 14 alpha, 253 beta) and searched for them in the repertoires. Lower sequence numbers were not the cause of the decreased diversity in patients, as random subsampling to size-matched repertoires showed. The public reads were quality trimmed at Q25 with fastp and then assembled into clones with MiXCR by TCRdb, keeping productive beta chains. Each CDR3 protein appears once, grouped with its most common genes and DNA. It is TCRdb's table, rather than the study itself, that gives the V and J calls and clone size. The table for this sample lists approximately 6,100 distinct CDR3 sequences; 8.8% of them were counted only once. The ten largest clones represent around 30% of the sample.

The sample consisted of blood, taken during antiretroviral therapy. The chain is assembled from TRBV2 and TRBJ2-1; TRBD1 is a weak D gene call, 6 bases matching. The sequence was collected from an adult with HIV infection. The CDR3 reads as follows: CASTDPGQFNEQFF. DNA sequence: TGTGCCAGCACCGACCCAGGACAGTTTAATGAGCAGTTCTTC.